These 22 T cell receptor beta chains were all obtained from the same sample, sequenced in a study of read filtering for tumor transcriptome and immune sequencing. This library used roughly 430 ng RNA and molecular barcoded adaptors spanning alpha/delta and beta/gamma chains. TCRdb recomputed calls from the reads with MiXCR, one row per CDR3 protein. Here the sample spans about 38,000 distinct CDR3 sequences, roughly an eighth being singletons. Sequenced material: a population of CD138-negative cells sorted from bone marrow. The origin of the receptors is a donor at least 40 years old with multiple myeloma.

This clonotype was recorded many times. The chain combines TRBV24-1 with TRBJ2-2; D perhaps matches TRBD2 (6 bases). This CDR3 region has 16 residues. Germline CDR1 and CDR2: KGHDR and SFDVKD. V was shortened by 3 bases and J by 1 base, with 11 bases between the two germline ends. As DNA, the CDR3 is TGTGCCACCAGTGATCCGCGGGAAATGAACACCGGGGAGCTGTTTTTT. The encoded protein is CATSDPREMNTGELFF.

This clonotype was observed at least ten times. This chain uses TRBV6-2 or TRBV6-3 with TRBJ1-1; the match to TRBD1 covers 8 bases. Germline CDR1 MNHEY, CDR2 SVGEGT. This CDR3 region has 15 residues. Losses at the gene ends were 5 bases for V and 1 base for J; bases not matched to a gene: 6. CDR3 bases: TGTGCCAGCAGTCCCAGGACAGGGAAGAACACTGAAGCTTTCTTT. Its protein product is CASSPRTGKNTEAFF.

This clonotype was recorded a few times. This chain links TRBV20-1 with TRBJ2-7, with 10 positions matching TRBD1. This CDR3 contains 13 residues. V was pared by 6 bases and J by 4 bases, with 6 bases of the junction left unmatched. Germline V gene lookup returns CDR1 DFQATT and CDR2 SNEGSKA (reference sequence). CDR3: CSAETGGGYEQYF. In DNA, the CDR3 is TGCAGTGCCGAGACAGGGGGCGGATACGAGCAGTACTTC.

In its sample, this clonotype was seen many times. The V gene is TRBV10-3, the J gene TRBJ1-1; D is perhaps TRBD1 (5 bases). Germline V gene sequence: CDR1 ENHRY, CDR2 SYGVKD. The V end lost 3 bases, the J end lost 1 base, and 24 bases lay between the germline ends. This CDR3 is built from 19 residues. In DNA, the CDR3 is TGTGCCATCAGTGATTCCCGACCCCGGGGGGTCGGGAGGAACACTGAAGCTTTCTTT. It codes for CAISDSRPRGVGRNTEAFF.

The chain combines TRBV2 with TRBJ2-7; D remains ambiguous. Trimming cost V 0 bases and J 6 bases, with 9 bases left between them. The CDR3 extends over 13 amino acids. Germline V gene lookup returns CDR1 SNHLY and CDR2 FYNNEI. The chain's CDR3 is CASSEAGWSEQYF. The DNA for the CDR3 is TGTGCCAGCAGTGAAGCGGGGTGGTCCGAGCAGTACTTC.

V usage is TRBV3-1 and J usage is TRBJ2-5; D is unresolved. V was clipped by 2 bases and J by 6 bases, with 10 bases between them. This CDR3 contains 13 residues. Germline assignment: CDR1 LGHDT and CDR2 YNNKEL (reference sequence). CDR3 in DNA: TGTGCCAGCAGCCAACTCTCCCAGCAGACCCAGTACTTC. Amino acids: CASSQLSQQTQYF.

J is TRBJ1-1 and V is TRBV5-1; the match to TRBD1 covers 9 bases. The V gene's germline CDR1 is SGHRS and CDR2 YFSETQ. V was clipped by 7 bases and J by 5 bases; unmatched bases: 9. This CDR3 spans 14 amino acids. The CDR3 DNA is TGCGCCAGCGGCTCGGGGACAGGGAAGACTGAAGCTTTCTTT. It is translated as CASGSGTGKTEAFF.

This clonotype was recorded many times. V gene TRBV7-2 combines with J gene TRBJ2-6; 7 nucleotides match TRBD1. V dropped 4 bases and J dropped 0; count of bases not matched to a gene: 9. The germline CDR1 and CDR2 sequences are SGHTA and FQGNSA. The CDR3 runs 18 residues. The CDR3 region has the DNA TGTGCCAGCAGCTCCATGGGACAGACAAGCTCTGGGGCCAACGTCCTGACTTTC. This codes for CASSSMGQTSSGANVLTF.

The sample holds many counts of this clonotype. J is TRBJ2-7 and V is TRBV6-2 or TRBV6-3, with D tentatively TRBD2 (6 bases). CDR1 is MNHEY and CDR2 is SVGEGT in the germline V gene. V gave up 2 bases and J gave up 5 bases, with 16 bases separating them. This CDR3 spans 15 amino acids. CDR3 amino acids: CASSYPGLAMDEQYF. For the CDR3, the DNA is TGTGCCAGCAGTTACCCCGGGCTAGCGATGGACGAGCAGTACTTC.

This clonotype was observed many times. The chain recombines TRBV7-2 with TRBJ1-1, with D maybe TRBD1 (5 bases). The V gene's germline CDR1 is SGHTA and CDR2 FQGNSA. The CDR3 runs 15 residues. Trimming shortened V by 3 bases and J by 3 bases, and 14 bases separated the two germline ends. The chain's CDR3 is CASSFQGTGYTEAFF. CDR3 in DNA: TGTGCCAGCAGCTTCCAAGGGACGGGATACACTGAAGCTTTCTTT.

This clonotype has at least ten counts. The chain uses TRBV18 and TRBJ2-1; 12 nucleotides line up with TRBD2. This CDR3 has 15 residues. In germline, CDR1 is KGHSH, CDR2 LQKENI. Trimming cost V 1 base and J 5 bases; bases outside gene matches: 0. CDR3 in amino acids: CASSPRLAGDNEQFF. In nucleotides, the CDR3 is TGTGCCAGCTCACCACGACTAGCGGGAGACAATGAGCAGTTCTTC. Combining the CDR3 with reference TRBV18 and TRBJ2-1 gives the whole variable domain NAGVMQNPRHLVRRRGQEARLRCSPMKGHSHVYWYRQLPEEGLKFMVYLQKENIIDESGMPKERFSAEFPKEGPSILRIQQVVRGDSAAYFCASSPRLAGDNEQFFGPGTRLTVL.

This clonotype was counted many times. The V gene is TRBV7-2, the J gene TRBJ2-1, with 8 bases aligning to TRBD2. CDR3 length: 17 residues. V shed 0 bases and J 7 bases; nucleotides not matched to a gene: 11. Germline V gene lookup returns CDR1 SGHTA and CDR2 FQGNSA. The CDR3 reads CASSLARLLAGKNEQFF. CDR3 sequence (DNA): TGTGCCAGCAGCTTAGCGCGGCTATTAGCGGGGAAAAATGAGCAGTTCTTC.

This clonotype has only one observation. A much larger clone differs by one base, so this may be a read error. The rearrangement links TRBV6-2 or TRBV6-3 to TRBJ2-2; 7 bases align to TRBD2. Germline CDR1 and CDR2: MNHEY and SVGEGT. The CDR3 length is 16 residues. The V and J ends lost 7 bases and 5 bases, in that order; junction bases with no gene match: 13. DNA of the CDR3: TGTGCCAGCACATTGGGGTCGGGAGGTCAAACCGGGGAGCTGTTTTTT. Translation: CASTLGSGGQTGELFF.

In the case of this clonotype: Given a much more abundant clone one base away, this may be a read error. The V and J genes are TRBV7-9 and TRBJ1-5; TRBD1 matches 8 bases. The CDR3 is made up of 13 amino acids. The germline CDR1 and CDR2 sequences are SEHNR and FQNEAQ (reference sequence). V lost 2 bases to trimming and J lost 6 bases; unmatched junction nucleotides: 0. The CDR3 sequence: CASSLTGGQPQHF. The CDR3, as DNA: TGTGCCAGCAGCTTAACAGGGGGTCAGCCCCAGCATTTT.

V gene TRBV5-1 combines with J gene TRBJ2-7; 14 bases match TRBD2. Unmatched junction bases numbered 9, after V lost 4 bases and J lost 6 bases. Per germline, CDR1 SGHRS and CDR2 YFSETQ. CDR3 size: 16 residues. CDR3 amino acids: CASSHTTTSGRGEQYF. DNA of the CDR3: TGCGCCAGCAGCCACACAACGACTAGCGGGAGGGGCGAGCAGTACTTC.

This clonotype has a count of ten or more. The chain employs TRBV7-9 and TRBJ2-7; possibly TRBD1 for D (6 bases). The germline V gene has CDR1 SEHNR and CDR2 FQNEAQ (reference sequence). V lost 5 bases, J lost 3 bases, and 11 bases lay in between. CDR3 length equals 13 residues. The CDR3 sequence is CASSLDSYYEQYF. CDR3 nucleotides: TGTGCCAGCAGCCTGGACAGCTACTACGAGCAGTACTTC.

This chain uses TRBV28 with TRBJ1-1; no clear D. CDR3 size: 15 residues. The V and J ends lost 6 bases and 1 base respectively, with 15 bases between them. The germline V gene has CDR1 MDHEN and CDR2 SYDVKM. CDR3: CASRALEGRNTEAFF. CDR3 bases: TGTGCCAGCAGGGCATTAGAGGGTAGGAACACTGAAGCTTTCTTT. Based on the CDR3 plus reference TRBV28 and TRBJ1-1, the full variable domain is DVKVTQSSRYLVKRTGEKVFLECVQDMDHENMFWYRQDPGLGLRLIYFSYDVKMKEKGDIPEGYSVSREKKERFSLILESASTNQTSMYLCASRALEGRNTEAFFGQGTRLTVV.

Regarding this clonotype: The CDR3 does not end in the conserved phenylalanine or tryptophan, so this is likely a read error. J is TRBJ1-1 and V is TRBV6-5; no definite D call. The CDR3 is 14 residues long. CDR1 is MNHEY, CDR2 SVGAGI, per germline. V shed 5 bases and J shed 3 bases, with 13 bases lying between them. The CDR3: CASSNLVGDTEAFS. CDR3 bases: TGTGCCAGCAGTAACCTGGTTGGGGACACTGAAGCTTTCTCT.

This clonotype was detected ten times or more. The chain uses TRBV10-3 and TRBJ2-1; 11 positions match TRBD2. Germline values: CDR1 ENHRY, CDR2 SYGVKD. V shed 0 bases, J shed 4 bases, and the junction held 8 bases outside the gene matches. CDR3 length: 18 residues. CDR3 bases: TGTGCCATCAGTGAGTCTGGTAGCGGGAGGGCCGGGTACAATGAGCAGTTCTTC. Translating gives CAISESGSGRAGYNEQFF.

In this sample, this clonotype turned up many times. This sequence joins TRBV20-1 and TRBJ2-3; no firm D call. The CDR3 totals 16 residues. V lost 0 bases and J lost 3, with 16 bases in between. Per the germline V gene, CDR1 is DFQATT and CDR2 is SNEGSKA (reference sequence). As DNA, the CDR3 is TGCAGTGCTAGAGATGATTCAGTGGTAAATACAGATACGCAGTATTTT. This sequence encodes CSARDDSVVNTDTQYF.

This clonotype was detected ten times or more. J is TRBJ2-5 and V is TRBV7-9; TRBD1 aligns across 7 bases. After removal of 7 bases from V and 3 bases from J, the junction contained 5 bases not matched to a gene. In germline, CDR1 is SEHNR, CDR2 FQNEAQ (reference sequence). CDR3 length equals 13 residues. CDR3 bases: TGTGCCAGCAATCCCGGGACAGAAGAGACCCAGTACTTC. Protein: CASNPGTEETQYF.

Comment on this clonotype: This could be a read error, since a much larger clone is one nucleotide away. The final CDR3 position lacks the conserved phenylalanine or tryptophan, pointing to a likely read error. Written as DNA, the CDR3 is TGTGCCAGCAGCCAAGAACTGCAGAGCCTCTCACCCCTCCACCTT. As protein: CASSQELQSLSPLHL. The rearrangement links TRBV4-2 to TRBJ1-6; D is unresolved. The CDR3 covers 15 residues. CDR1 is LGHNA, CDR2 YNFKEQ, per germline. V shed 0 bases and J shed 10 bases, with 13 bases lying between them.